Presented here are 28 T cell receptor beta chains from one specimen sequenced in a study of regulatory T cells in long-lasting Graves disease. In building TCR beta libraries, iRepertoire HTBI primers were used together with Arm-PCR of CDR3 regions. TCRdb independently ran MiXCR on the multiplex PCR reads; one entry per CDR3 protein. There are about 660,000 distinct CDR3 sequences in the sample; approximately 31% occur only once, and 42% lies in the top ten. The time point here: persistent/refractory GD, antithyroid drugs over 5 years with positive TRAb. Following extraction of RNA from PBMCs, that RNA was used to make the TCR library. The sequenced sample was peripheral blood mononuclear cells (PBMCs), obtained when the disease was refractory, from a patient treated with antithyroid drugs. The source of these receptors is a female donor with Graves disease.

This clonotype was detected a few times. The V call is TRBV28, the J call TRBJ1-5; D remains ambiguous. CDR1 and CDR2 from the germline V gene are MDHEN and SYDVKM. V was pared by 7 bases and J by 0 bases, with 7 bases between. The CDR3 runs 13 residues. The CDR3 protein is CASKVNSNQPQHF. The DNA for the CDR3 is TGTGCCAGCAAGGTTAATAGCAATCAGCCCCAGCATTTT.

This clonotype was seen a handful of times. The V gene is TRBV3-1, the J gene TRBJ1-4, with TRBD1 as a possible D gene (6 bases). The CDR3 is 15 amino acids. Trimming left V 4 bases short and J 9 bases short, with 18 bases between. Germline V gene sequence: CDR1 LGHDT, CDR2 YNNKEL (reference sequence). The CDR3 spells CASSPGDGRSQKLFF. CDR3 nucleotide sequence: TGTGCCAGCAGCCCAGGGGACGGGAGAAGCCAAAAACTGTTTTTT.

The chain couples TRBV28 to TRBJ1-2, with D unclear. This CDR3 has 14 residues. Germline V gene lookup returns CDR1 MDHEN and CDR2 SYDVKM. Trimming took off 7 bases at V and 1 base at J, with 13 bases between the two ends. CDR3 nucleotide sequence: TGTGCCAGCACCCCCGGTGGCTTTAACTATGGCTACACCTTC. Encoded protein: CASTPGGFNYGYTF.

The chain combines TRBV6-2 or TRBV6-3 with TRBJ1-5; 7 bases fit TRBD1. The ends lost 7 bases at V and 3 bases at J; junction bases unmatched: 9. This CDR3 is built from 15 residues. The germline V gene encodes CDR1 MNHEY and CDR2 SVGEGT. The CDR3 spells CASTVDRPPNQPQHF. For the CDR3, the DNA is TGTGCCAGCACCGTGGACAGGCCCCCCAATCAGCCCCAGCATTTT.

The chain links TRBV7-9 to TRBJ1-1, with D possibly being TRBD1 (5 bases). Trimming pared 5 bases from V and 4 bases from J, leaving 17 bases between. Per germline, CDR1 SEHNR and CDR2 FQNEAQ (reference sequence). CDR3 length: 15 amino acids. CDR3 in amino acids: CASSPRVGRVTEAFF. CDR3 sequence (DNA): TGTGCCAGCAGCCCACGGGTGGGGCGCGTCACTGAAGCTTTCTTT.

The rearrangement uses TRBV7-2 and TRBJ2-3, with a weak D call TRBD2 (6 bases). Germline CDR1 reads SGHTA; CDR2 reads FQGNSA. This CDR3 has 15 amino acids. V lost 4 bases, J lost 3 bases, and 14 bases lay in between. The chain's CDR3 is CASSWDGTPTDTQYF. The CDR3 DNA reads TGTGCCAGCAGCTGGGACGGGACTCCAACAGATACGCAGTATTTT. Drawing the rest from reference TRBV7-2 and TRBJ2-3, the complete variable domain is GAGVSQSPSNKVTEKGKDVELRCDPISGHTALYWYRQSLGQGLEFLIYFQGNSAPDKSGLPSDRFSAERTGGSVSTLTIQRTQQEDSAVYLCASSWDGTPTDTQYFGPGTRLTVL.

This clonotype was recorded a few times. The chain employs TRBV15 and TRBJ1-5, with D perhaps TRBD1 (5 bases). The CDR3 runs 14 residues. Germline V gene sequence: CDR1 LNHNV, CDR2 YYDKDF (reference sequence). Trimming shortened V by 3 bases and J by 4 bases, and 10 bases separated the two germline ends. This chain's CDR3 is CATSRQGGNQPQHF. The CDR3 nucleotides read TGTGCCACCAGCAGGCAGGGAGGTAATCAGCCCCAGCATTTT.

This clonotype was counted between two and nine times. The V gene is TRBV5-1, the J gene TRBJ1-1; D ambiguous. The germline V and J ends were trimmed by 4 bases and 1 base, with 17 bases remaining between them. The CDR3 loop spans 16 amino acids. From germline, CDR1 is SGHRS and CDR2 YFSETQ. CDR3 DNA: TGCGCCAGCAGCCAGGACCCAACATGGGGGAACACTGAAGCTTTCTTT. The encoded protein is CASSQDPTWGNTEAFF.

This rearrangement joins TRBV12-3 or TRBV12-4 to TRBJ1-4; D not resolved. The CDR3 sequence is 14 residues long. V was trimmed by 2 bases and J by 4 bases, leaving 8 bases between them. The CDR3, as DNA: TGTGCCAGCAGTTTACAACAGCATAATGAAAAACTGTTTTTT. It specifies CASSLQQHNEKLFF.

The sample holds one count of this clonotype. This chain connects TRBV10-3 to TRBJ2-7; D is undetermined. The ends were cut back, 7 bases at V and 3 bases at J, with 7 bases in the middle. The CDR3 extends over 11 amino acids. CDR1 is ENHRY and CDR2 is SYGVKD in the germline V gene. The CDR3 region has the DNA TGTGCCATCAAAAGGGACTACGAGCAGTACTTC. Amino acids: CAIKRDYEQYF.

The chain links TRBV12-3 or TRBV12-4 to TRBJ1-1, with D uncertain. This CDR3 is 15 amino acids long. V dropped 6 bases and J dropped 0 bases, with 14 bases sitting between them. The chain's CDR3 is CASRAWDFMNTEAFF. CDR3 coding DNA: TGTGCCAGCAGGGCCTGGGATTTCATGAACACTGAAGCTTTCTTT.

The chain uses TRBV5-6 and TRBJ2-4, with 11 bases fitting TRBD1. The germline V gene has CDR1 SGHDT and CDR2 YYEEEE. V was clipped by 4 bases and J by 7 bases; unmatched bases: 4. This CDR3 spans 14 amino acids. The CDR3 DNA reads as TGTGCCAGCAGCCTGGACAGGGGGCAGAACATTCAGTACTTC. The encoded protein is CASSLDRGQNIQYF. Based on the CDR3 plus reference TRBV5-6 and TRBJ2-4, the full variable domain is DAGVTQSPTHLIKTRGQQVTLRCSPKSGHDTVSWYQQALGQGPQFIFQYYEEEERQRGNFPDRFSGHQFPNYSSELNVNALLLGDSALYLCASSLDRGQNIQYFGAGTRLSVL.

This clonotype was seen more than once but under ten times. The rearrangement uses TRBV7-2 and TRBJ1-1; 9 nucleotides match TRBD1. This CDR3 comprises 12 residues. The trim removed 5 bases at V and 11 bases at J, leaving 6 bases unmatched. Germline V gene data show CDR1 as SGHTA and CDR2 as FQGNSA. The CDR3: CASSPSTGGAFF. The CDR3 DNA reads TGTGCCAGCAGCCCCAGTACAGGGGGCGCTTTCTTT.

The count of this clonotype is one. Mismatch with germline at one junction end may stem from a read error. This chain links TRBV27 with TRBJ1-6, with unresolved D. The CDR3 sequence is 17 residues long. Per germline, CDR1 MNHEY and CDR2 SMNVEV (reference sequence). The CDR3 DNA sequence: TGTGCCAGCAGTTTCCAGGTCGCGGACTCCTATAATTCACCCCTCCGCTTT. Its translation: CASSFQVADSYNSPLRF.

V is TRBV29-1 and J is TRBJ1-2; D perhaps matches TRBD1 (5 bases). Trimming left V 7 bases short and J 0 bases short, with 12 bases between. Per the germline V gene, CDR1 is SQVTM and CDR2 is ANQGSEA. The length of the CDR3 is 13 residues. The CDR3 loop is CSARDSSNYGYTF. CDR3 sequence (DNA): TGCAGCGCCAGAGACAGCTCTAACTATGGCTACACCTTC.

Worth noting for this clonotype: Being one base from a much bigger clone, this may be a read error. The chain links TRBV11-2 to TRBJ1-1; TRBD1 might be the D (6 bases). Germline V gene data show CDR1 as SGHAT and CDR2 as FQNNGV. This CDR3 comprises 15 residues. CDR3 loop: CAGSEGQGRYTEAFF. DNA of the CDR3: TGTGCCGGCAGCGAAGGCCAGGGGCGTTACACTGAAGCTTTCTTT.

In this sample, this clonotype turned up a few times. The rearrangement joins TRBV6-1 to TRBJ1-5; D remains unclear. CDR3 length: 13 residues. Germline V gene data show CDR1 as MNHNS and CDR2 as SASEGT. Trimming left V 5 bases short and J 6 bases short, with 11 bases between. The CDR3: CASSPLKSQPQHF. Here the CDR3 DNA reads TGTGCCAGCAGTCCACTTAAGAGTCAGCCCCAGCATTTT.

This chain connects TRBV10-3 to TRBJ1-2; perhaps TRBD1 as D (5 bases). Between the trimmed V and J ends, which lost 8 bases and 7 bases, there was a span of 14 bases. Germline lookup yields CDR1 ENHRY and CDR2 SYGVKD. This CDR3 spans 12 amino acids. The CDR3 is CAISLGDVGYTF. The CDR3 bases are TGTGCCATCTCTCTGGGGGATGTTGGCTACACCTTC.

V is TRBV28 and J is TRBJ1-5; D might be TRBD1 (6 bases). The CDR3 has 16 residues. V was pared by 6 bases and J by 2 bases, with 17 bases between. Germline assignment: CDR1 MDHEN and CDR2 SYDVKM. CDR3 protein: CASSHTGREGNQPQHF. CDR3 nucleotides: TGTGCCAGCAGCCACACAGGGAGGGAAGGCAATCAGCCCCAGCATTTT.

This clonotype was detected once. A much larger clone sits a single nucleotide away, making a read error possible. The rearrangement links TRBV28 to TRBJ1-1; D remains ambiguous. The germline CDR1 and CDR2 sequences are MDHEN and SYDVKM. The CDR3 length is 13 residues. V was shortened by 4 bases and J by 7 bases, with 13 bases between the two germline ends. CDR3 region: CASSSGGSYEAFF. The DNA for the CDR3 is TGTGCCAGCAGTTCGGGTGGGAGCTATGAAGCTTTCTTT.

This clonotype showed up many times. The chain uses TRBV12-3 or TRBV12-4 and TRBJ2-7; the D is unclear. Trimming removed 3 bases from V and 3 bases from J, with 15 bases in between. CDR3 length equals 15 residues. The CDR3 coding sequence is TGTGCCAGCAGTTTTGGTATAGGCACCCGCTACGAGCAGTACTTC. This translates into CASSFGIGTRYEQYF.

As regards this clonotype: A clone one base away is much larger, so this may be a read error. The chain links TRBV5-1 to TRBJ1-1, with D possibly TRBD1 on 5 matching bases. The CDR3 sequence is 15 residues long. CDR1 is SGHRS, CDR2 YFSETQ, per germline. The CDR3, as DNA: TGCGCCAGCAGCCGGGACGACGGCCCTAGGACTGAAGCTTCCTTT. This gives the protein CASSRDDGPRTEASF.

The J gene is TRBJ2-7, the V gene TRBV3-1; D is possibly TRBD2 (5 bases). With 8 bases removed from V and 7 bases from J, the gap between germline ends came to 12 bases. Germline lookup yields CDR1 LGHDT and CDR2 YNNKEL (reference sequence). This CDR3 spans 11 amino acids. The CDR3 is CASSRAREQYF. In DNA form, the CDR3 reads TGTGCCAGCTCGAGGGCGCGTGAGCAGTACTTC.

The chain recombines TRBV12-5 with TRBJ1-5; tentative D call: TRBD1 (5 bases). The V end was cut by 5 bases, the J end by 0 bases, with 8 bases between. The CDR3 sequence is 14 residues long. CDR1 is LGHNT and CDR2 is FRNRAP in the germline V gene. The CDR3 DNA is TGTGCTAGTGGTCGCGGGGGTAGCAATCAGCCCCAGCATTTT. It encodes CASGRGGSNQPQHF.

This clonotype was seen a single time. A much bigger clone sits one base away, suggesting this may be a read error. The chain uses TRBV18 and TRBJ1-4; TRBD1 is a possible D gene (5 bases). This CDR3 has 12 residues. Germline V CDR1 and CDR2: KGHSH, LQKENI. CDR3 in amino acids: CASPPGVEKLFF. CDR3 coding DNA: TGTGCCAGCCCACCGGGGGTTGAAAAACTGTTTTTT. The whole variable domain, remainder taken from reference TRBV18 and TRBJ1-4, is NAGVMQNPRHLVRRRGQEARLRCSPMKGHSHVYWYRQLPEEGLKFMVYLQKENIIDESGMPKERFSAEFPKEGPSILRIQQVVRGDSAAYFCASPPGVEKLFFGSGTQLSVL.

The chain uses TRBV3-1 and TRBJ2-5; 7 nucleotides agree with TRBD2. The J segment lost 4 bases and the V segment lost 1 base, leaving 6 bases of the junction unmatched. The CDR3 covers 15 residues. Germline CDR1 and CDR2: LGHDT and YNNKEL (reference sequence). The CDR3 region has the DNA TGTGCCAGCAGCCAAGTGCGGGAGTCGGGAGAGACCCAGTACTTC. This sequence encodes CASSQVRESGETQYF.

The chain uses TRBV20-1 and TRBJ2-5, with a possible D match to TRBD1 (6 bases). Germline V gene sequence: CDR1 DFQATT, CDR2 SNEGSKA (reference sequence). V shed 5 bases and J shed 2 bases, with 12 bases lying between them. The CDR3 is 13 residues long. The CDR3 protein is CSAPGTMQETQYF. The CDR3 region has the DNA TGCAGTGCTCCCGGGACAATGCAAGAGACCCAGTACTTC.

This clonotype occurred a few times. The chain recombines TRBV28 with TRBJ1-1; a weak D match, TRBD1 (5 bases). V was pared by 8 bases and J by 0 bases, with 13 bases between. The length of the CDR3 is 14 residues. Germline V gene sequence: CDR1 MDHEN, CDR2 SYDVKM. CDR3 region: CASGAGVVNTEAFF. CDR3 in DNA: TGTGCCAGCGGGGCGGGGGTAGTGAACACTGAAGCTTTCTTT.